This record concerns one TCR beta chain sequence. Its specificity is not known. There are 16 residues in the CDR3. The V and J ends lost 0 bases and 3 bases respectively, with 11 bases between them. In germline, CDR1 is LGHNA, CDR2 YNFKEQ. These data come from a study of shared clonotypes between healthy human individuals. Study-wide context: CD4 naive and CD4 memory each took three plates per donor, while CD8 naive took two and CD8 memory one. Broader study findings: Across subsets, estimated richness was generally greater for naive than for memory populations. Non-shared clonotypes displayed generation probabilities falling below those of clonotypes present in all four donors.

Evenly divided among several immunoSEQ plates was the genomic DNA of each subset. Measured with immunoSEQ multiplex PCR; TCRdb has only the in-frame clones, and not every one. Of hundreds of thousands of clones in the sample, around 72% were seen once. This sequence joins TRBV4-2 and TRBJ2-2; tentatively, D is TRBD2 (5 bases). The receptor was derived from a woman in her 30s in good health. Sequenced: memory CD4+ T cells sorted from blood. Documented subset: CD45RA-negative fraction. CDR3 in amino acids: CASSQDLAGYTGELFF. DNA of the CDR3: TGTGCCAGCAGCCAAGATCTAGCCGGATACACCGGGGAGCTGTTTTTT.